This T cell receptor beta chain was sequenced in a study of T cell responses to AZD1222 COVID-19 vaccine. General study results and limits: A mostly white British donor set with more females was recruited, and clonal diversity was possibly underestimated.

The CDR3 is 15 amino acids. CDR1 is LNHNV and CDR2 is YYDKDF in the germline V gene (reference sequence). The V end lost 3 bases, the J end lost 3 bases, and 9 bases lay between the germline ends. Assay: immunoSEQ multiplex PCR; the TCRdb copy retains only in-frame clones and omits some. The sample comprises roughly 120,000 clones, about 88% of which are singletons, and roughly 3.8% rests with the top ten. On this clone itself: Its antigen remains unidentified.

Source: peripheral blood, taken 28 days after the second AZD1222 dose. The clonotype originates from an adult who received the AZD1222 COVID-19 vaccine. The genes are TRBV15 and TRBJ1-6; D is unresolved. The CDR3 sequence is CATSSDKGYNSPLHF. In DNA form, the CDR3 reads TGTGCCACCAGCAGTGACAAGGGCTATAATTCACCCCTCCACTTT.